Presented here are 30 T cell receptor beta chains from one specimen sequenced in a study of blood T cell repertoires in COVID-19. The table came from immunoSEQ multiplex PCR; TCRdb's copy has only in-frame clones and leaves some out. This table holds some 250,000 clones, around three quarters found once. What was sequenced was peripheral blood. The origin of the receptors is an elderly woman with acute or convalescent COVID-19.

The chain joins TRBV24-1 to TRBJ2-5, with D unclear. CDR3 size: 14 residues. Looked up from germline, CDR1 is KGHDR and CDR2 is SFDVKD. V gave up 5 bases and J gave up 0 bases, with 9 bases separating them. CDR3 amino acids: CATSALPYQETQYF. For the CDR3, the DNA is TGTGCCACCAGTGCACTCCCGTACCAAGAGACCCAGTACTTC.

This chain connects TRBV5-1 to TRBJ1-4, with D possibly being TRBD1 (6 bases). Germline V gene lookup returns CDR1 SGHRS and CDR2 YFSETQ. The length of the CDR3 is 15 residues. Deletions cut 4 bases from V and 5 bases from J, with 15 bases between. The CDR3 sequence is CASSASGGLNEKLFF. DNA of the CDR3: TGCGCCAGCAGCGCGTCGGGGGGGCTGAATGAAAAACTGTTTTTT.

The chain joins TRBV7-2 to TRBJ2-3; 11 bases are a match to TRBD1. This CDR3 has 17 residues. V lost 2 bases, J lost 2 bases, and 6 bases stayed unmatched. Germline loops: CDR1 SGHTA, CDR2 FQGNSA. The CDR3 DNA reads as TGTGCCAGCAGCTTACTCGGACAGGGGGCCCTCACAGATACGCAGTATTTT. It codes for CASSLLGQGALTDTQYF. Variable domain in full (rest from reference TRBV7-2 and TRBJ2-3): GAGVSQSPSNKVTEKGKDVELRCDPISGHTALYWYRQSLGQGLEFLIYFQGNSAPDKSGLPSDRFSAERTGGSVSTLTIQRTQQEDSAVYLCASSLLGQGALTDTQYFGPGTRLTVL.

This clone was seen only a few times. At the DNA level, this CDR3 is encoded by other sequences in the same sample as well. The chain recombines TRBV19 with TRBJ2-5, with 10 bases that match TRBD1. The germline gives CDR1 LNHDA, CDR2 SQIVND (reference sequence). Losses at the gene ends were 1 base for V and 4 bases for J; bases not matched to a gene: 0. The CDR3 loop spans 14 amino acids. The CDR3 here is CASSIGQGAETQYF. The CDR3 DNA follows: TGTGCCAGTAGTATAGGACAGGGGGCAGAGACCCAGTACTTC.

V is TRBV2 and J is TRBJ1-4, with 7 nucleotides matching TRBD1. V was pared by 4 bases and J by 5 bases, with 4 bases of the junction left unmatched. Germline V gene lookup returns CDR1 SNHLY and CDR2 FYNNEI. This CDR3 is built from 14 residues. DNA of the CDR3: TGTGCCAGCAGTGTGACAGGGAGGAATGAAAAACTGTTTTTT. As protein: CASSVTGRNEKLFF.

The V gene is TRBV9, the J gene TRBJ1-1; weak D call: TRBD1 (5 bases). The CDR3 totals 14 residues. V was cut by 4 bases and J by 0 bases, with 10 bases left in between. Germline values: CDR1 SGDLS, CDR2 YYNGEE. The CDR3 sequence: CASSPSGLNTEAFF. CDR3 nucleotide sequence: TGTGCCAGCAGCCCTTCAGGGTTGAACACTGAAGCTTTCTTT.

The rearrangement joins TRBV6-5 to TRBJ1-6; D is ambiguous. Deletions cut 5 bases from V and 5 bases from J, with 7 bases between. The CDR3 is 13 residues long. Per germline, CDR1 MNHEY and CDR2 SVGAGI. CDR3 region: CASSTVNNSPLHF. The CDR3 nucleotides are TGTGCCAGCAGTACAGTAAATAATTCACCCCTCCACTTT.

This rearrangement joins TRBV18 to TRBJ1-4, with a possible D match to TRBD1 (6 bases). Germline V CDR1 and CDR2: KGHSH, LQKENI. V lost 4 bases and J lost 6, with 12 bases in between. CDR3 length: 14 amino acids. The CDR3 loop reads CASSLDRFHEKLFF. CDR3 nucleotide sequence: TGTGCCAGCTCACTTGACAGGTTTCATGAAAAACTGTTTTTT.

The chain links TRBV7-9 to TRBJ1-1, with D unclear. CDR3 length equals 15 residues. The V end lost 1 base, the J end lost 0 bases, and 9 bases lay between the germline ends. Germline values: CDR1 SEHNR, CDR2 FQNEAQ (reference sequence). For the CDR3, the DNA is TGTGCCAGCAGCTTAGGACACCTGTTGAACACTGAAGCTTTCTTT. Translation: CASSLGHLLNTEAFF.

This chain connects TRBV7-6 to TRBJ1-5; D is ambiguous. The CDR3 totals 15 residues. Trimming cost V 0 bases and J 0 bases, with 6 bases left between them. Looked up from germline, CDR1 is SGHVS and CDR2 is FNYEAQ. CDR3 DNA: TGTGCCAGCAGCTTAGCGCGCGGTAGCAATCAGCCCCAGCATTTT. Translation: CASSLARGSNQPQHF. The whole variable domain, remainder taken from reference TRBV7-6 and TRBJ1-5, is GAGVSQSPRYKVTKRGQDVALRCDPISGHVSLYWYRQALGQGPEFLTYFNYEAQQDKSGLPNDRFSAERPEGSISTLTIQRTEQRDSAMYRCASSLARGSNQPQHFGDGTRLSIL.

The gene calls are TRBV29-1 and TRBJ1-2; tentative D call: TRBD1 (6 bases). The CDR3 consists of 13 residues. V was cut by 4 bases and J by 4 bases, with 13 bases left in between. CDR1 is SQVTM, CDR2 ANQGSEA, per germline. The DNA of the CDR3 is TGCAGCGTTGGGGGGACAAACCTCTATGGCTACACCTTC. Residues: CSVGGTNLYGYTF.

This chain joins TRBV20-1 and TRBJ1-1; TRBD1 matches at 7 bases. The germline V gene encodes CDR1 DFQATT and CDR2 SNEGSKA (reference sequence). The CDR3 contains 14 residues. The junction had 14 bases not matched to a gene; V was cut back by 3 bases and J by 10 bases. The CDR3 DNA sequence: TGCAGTGCTAGTGGTGGGGACAGTCTTGGCAGAGCTTTCTTT. Amino acid sequence: CSASGGDSLGRAFF.

The chain is built from TRBV5-8 and TRBJ1-5, with D possibly being TRBD1 (5 bases). Germline values: CDR1 SGHTS, CDR2 YDEGEE. CDR3 length: 16 amino acids. Trimming stripped 5 bases from V and 4 bases from J, with 19 bases between. In DNA form, the CDR3 reads TGTGCCAGCAGGAGAACAGGAATCTATGGGAATCAGCCCCAGCATTTT. It specifies CASRRTGIYGNQPQHF. The complete variable domain, with remaining parts taken from reference TRBV5-8 and TRBJ1-5, reads EAGVTQSPTHLIKTRGQQATLRCSPISGHTSVYWYQQALGLGLQFLLWYDEGEERNRGNFPPRFSGRQFPNYSSELNVNALELEDSALYLCASRRTGIYGNQPQHFGDGTRLSIL.

This chain connects TRBV11-2 to TRBJ1-4; 7 bases are shared with TRBD1. Per the germline V gene, CDR1 is SGHAT and CDR2 is FQNNGV. The CDR3 loop spans 15 amino acids. V lost 3 bases, J lost 6 bases, and 7 bases stayed unmatched. The CDR3 region is CASSLNRGRYEKLFF. CDR3 DNA: TGTGCCAGCAGCTTGAACAGGGGACGGTATGAAAAACTGTTTTTT.

The chain employs TRBV19 and TRBJ1-2; TRBD1 is a possible D gene (6 bases). Looked up from germline, CDR1 is LNHDA and CDR2 is SQIVND (reference sequence). This CDR3 has 15 residues. Trimming cost V 1 base and J 4 bases, with 13 bases left between them. The CDR3 protein is CASSIGAGDPYGYTF. CDR3 bases: TGTGCCAGTAGTATAGGGGCAGGGGACCCCTATGGCTACACCTTC.

V usage is TRBV30 and J usage is TRBJ2-1; TRBD2 aligns across 13 bases. V shed 4 bases, J shed 1 base, and the junction held 1 base outside the gene matches. Germline-derived CDR1 and CDR2 are GTSNPN and SVGIG (reference sequence). This CDR3 contains 15 residues. CDR3 residues: CAWMGLAGSYNEQFF. The CDR3, as DNA: TGTGCCTGGATGGGACTAGCGGGGTCCTACAATGAGCAGTTCTTC.

This clone came up once. The CDR3, as DNA: TGTGCCAGCAGCTTGGGAGGGGGTCAGGCCACCTCCTACGAGCAGTACTTC. Protein sequence: CASSLGGGQATSYEQYF. The chain carries TRBV5-4 and TRBJ2-7; a weak D match, TRBD1 (6 bases). The V and J ends lost 0 bases and 0 bases respectively, with 16 bases between them. The V gene's germline CDR1 is SGHNT and CDR2 YYREEE (reference sequence). The CDR3 contains 17 residues.

The V call is TRBV30, the J call TRBJ1-1; perhaps TRBD1 as D (6 bases). V lost 0 bases, J lost 0 bases, and 14 bases lay in between. The CDR3 sequence is 16 residues long. CDR1 and CDR2 from the germline V gene are GTSNPN and SVGIG (reference sequence). The DNA of the CDR3 is TGTGCCTGGAGTGTATTGGGGGGGCGAGTGAACACTGAAGCTTTCTTT. This codes for CAWSVLGGRVNTEAFF.

The V and J genes are TRBV3-1 (or the pseudogene TRBV3-2) and TRBJ2-3; 7 nucleotides align to TRBD1. The CDR3 covers 16 residues. Germline values: CDR1 LGHDT, CDR2 YNNKEL (reference sequence). Trimming at V came to 0 bases and at J to 5 bases, leaving 8 bases not matched to a gene. The CDR3 protein is CASSQDVIGGVDTQYF. CDR3 nucleotides: TGTGCCAGCAGCCAAGACGTTATAGGGGGCGTAGATACGCAGTATTTT.

This clone has a handful of counts. The chain has TRBV2 and TRBJ1-1; D ambiguous. Trimming cost V 2 bases and J 5 bases, with 21 bases left between them. Looked up from germline, CDR1 is SNHLY and CDR2 is FYNNEI. This CDR3 has 17 amino acids. The CDR3 loop is CASSELSILEGRTEAFF. As DNA, the CDR3 is TGTGCCAGCAGTGAACTGTCAATTCTAGAGGGTCGAACTGAAGCTTTCTTT.

In nucleotides, the CDR3 is TGCGCCAGCAGCCAAGCACGTACAGGAACTGAAGCTTTCTTT. Its translation: CASSQARTGTEAFF. The gene calls are TRBV4-1 and TRBJ1-1; tentative D call: TRBD1 (5 bases). Germline V gene sequence: CDR1 MGHRA, CDR2 YSYEKL. V lost 1 base to trimming and J lost 5 bases, with 11 bases between them. This CDR3 is built from 14 residues.

This chain uses TRBV2 with TRBJ2-5; no clear D. Germline CDR1 SNHLY, CDR2 FYNNEI. Trimming pared 7 bases from V and 2 bases from J, leaving 5 bases between. The CDR3 covers 11 residues. CDR3 coding DNA: TGTGCCAGCAAACAGCAAGAGACCCAGTACTTC. Translation gives CASKQQETQYF.

The chain carries TRBV6-4 and TRBJ2-3; 8 nucleotides match TRBD2. Germline CDR1 MRHNA, CDR2 SNTAGT. V lost 4 bases to trimming and J lost 2 bases; unmatched junction nucleotides: 5. The CDR3 is 15 residues long. The CDR3, as DNA: TGTGCCAGCAGTGTCGGCGGGGGGCCCACAGATACGCAGTATTTT. It yields the protein CASSVGGGPTDTQYF.

In its sample, this clone was seen many times. This chain uses TRBV6-6 with TRBJ2-7; 7 bases align to TRBD2. The CDR3 totals 13 residues. CDR1 and CDR2 (germline): MNHNY, SVGAGI (reference sequence). The trim removed 11 bases at V and 2 bases at J, leaving 9 bases unmatched. The CDR3 reads CAAAREMTYEQYF. The CDR3 DNA sequence: TGTGCCGCGGCGCGGGAGATGACCTACGAGCAGTACTTC.

This chain connects TRBV29-1 to TRBJ2-1; TRBD2 matches at 7 bases. The CDR3 is made up of 13 amino acids. With V trimmed by 5 bases and J by 6 bases, 7 bases remained unmatched. Germline V CDR1 and CDR2: SQVTM, ANQGSEA. The CDR3 nucleotides are TGCAGCGTTTTCCGGGACTACCTCAATGAGCAGTTCTTC. Its translation is CSVFRDYLNEQFF.

This chain connects TRBV19 to TRBJ1-4; D may be TRBD1 (5 bases). CDR3 length: 17 residues. V dropped 0 bases and J dropped 0 bases, with 11 bases sitting between them. Per germline, CDR1 LNHDA and CDR2 SQIVND (reference sequence). As DNA, the CDR3 is TGTGCCAGTAGTATAGATCGGGGGGAGTCAACTAATGAAAAACTGTTTTTT. Protein sequence: CASSIDRGESTNEKLFF.

The CDR3 region has the DNA TGTGCCAGCAGCTTACGACGGGGGGAGACCCAGTACTTC. Translating gives CASSLRRGETQYF. The chain uses TRBV11-2 and TRBJ2-5, with a weak D call TRBD2 (6 bases). Germline CDR1 is SGHAT and CDR2 is FQNNGV. The CDR3 extends over 13 amino acids. Trimming cost V 2 bases and J 5 bases, with 9 bases left between them.

This clone occurred a few times. The chain uses TRBV11-2 and TRBJ1-2; TRBD1 agrees at 7 bases. Trimming took 2 bases from V and 4 from J; bases not matched to a gene: 7. The length of the CDR3 is 15 residues. Germline CDR1 SGHAT, CDR2 FQNNGV. For the CDR3, the DNA is TGTGCCAGCAGCTTATGGGACAGACCTTCCTATGGCTACACCTTC. The encoded protein is CASSLWDRPSYGYTF.

The chain uses TRBV5-1 and TRBJ1-1; possible D gene TRBD1, 5 bases. The CDR3 loop spans 14 amino acids. Trimming stripped 2 bases from V and 4 bases from J, with 12 bases between. Germline-derived CDR1 and CDR2 are SGHRS and YFSETQ. DNA of the CDR3: TGCGCCAGCAGCTTACAGGAGGGAGGCACTGAAGCTTTCTTT. Translating gives CASSLQEGGTEAFF. The complete variable domain, with remaining parts taken from reference TRBV5-1 and TRBJ1-1, reads KAGVTQTPRYLIKTRGQQVTLSCSPISGHRSVSWYQQTPGQGLQFLFEYFSETQRNKGNFPGRFSGRQFSNSRSEMNVSTLELGDSALYLCASSLQEGGTEAFFGQGTRLTVV.

This chain connects TRBV28 to TRBJ2-5; D possibly corresponds to TRBD1 (5 bases). Germline CDR1 is MDHEN and CDR2 is SYDVKM. Trimming removed 5 bases at V and 4 bases at J, with 17 bases between. CDR3 size: 15 residues. The CDR3 nucleotides read TGTGCCAGCAGTCCGGCAAAAAAAGGGGCAGAGACCCAGTACTTC. Residues: CASSPAKKGAETQYF.